The rows below give T cell receptor beta chains drawn from one sample of a study of blood T cells in healthy people across ages. One entry per CDR3 protein, called by TCRdb with MiXCR from the 5' RACE reads. Of around 800,000 distinct CDR3 sequences listed, about 53% are singletons. Sequencing was done on a sample of blood. These receptors originate from an elderly man in good health. The CDR3 runs from the conserved cysteine through the conserved F or W. Each record gives: V gene, J gene, D gene, CDR3 protein. A D gene is named only where the DNA matches it firmly.

V gene: TRBV27; J gene: TRBJ1-1; D gene: -; CDR3 protein: CASSLGWGGTEAFF
V gene: TRBV20-1; J gene: TRBJ2-7; D gene: -; CDR3 protein: CSASAMAYEQYF
V gene: TRBV20-1; J gene: TRBJ2-3; D gene: -; CDR3 protein: CSARRGADSTDTQYF
V gene: TRBV20-1; J gene: TRBJ2-1; D gene: TRBD2; CDR3 protein: CSADTGTSGRYNEQFF
V gene: TRBV28; J gene: TRBJ2-3; D gene: -; CDR3 protein: CASSYRGGPGTDTQYF
V gene: TRBV18; J gene: TRBJ2-3; D gene: -; CDR3 protein: CASSPRRNTDTQYF
V gene: TRBV25-1; J gene: TRBJ1-2; D gene: TRBD1; CDR3 protein: CASSTLGQGYGYTF
V gene: TRBV3-1; J gene: TRBJ2-7; D gene: -; CDR3 protein: CASGINRAGTSEQYF
V gene: TRBV7-2; J gene: TRBJ2-1; D gene: TRBD2; CDR3 protein: CASSSQSGLGRGNEQFF
V gene: TRBV18; J gene: TRBJ2-3; D gene: -; CDR3 protein: CASSPLNTDTQYF
V gene: TRBV10-3; J gene: TRBJ2-1; D gene: TRBD2; CDR3 protein: CAISASGTYNEQFF
V gene: TRBV4-2; J gene: TRBJ2-7; D gene: -; CDR3 protein: CASSQPGTNVYEQYF
V gene: TRBV20-1; J gene: TRBJ2-5; D gene: -; CDR3 protein: CSVRGGITRETQYF
V gene: TRBV5-1; J gene: TRBJ1-2; D gene: -; CDR3 protein: CASSMGGTYGYTF
V gene: TRBV6-2/TRBV6-3; J gene: TRBJ1-1; D gene: -; CDR3 protein: CASSDGAGTEAFF
V gene: TRBV2; J gene: -; D gene: -; CDR3 protein: CASRWGVPRYEQYF
V gene: TRBV14; J gene: TRBJ2-4; D gene: TRBD1; CDR3 protein: CASSHPRQGTREQYF
V gene: TRBV6-5; J gene: TRBJ1-6; D gene: TRBD1; CDR3 protein: CASSYSGTGESSYNSPLHF
V gene: TRBV3-1; J gene: TRBJ2-5; D gene: TRBD2; CDR3 protein: CASSHGPGLAEETQYF
V gene: TRBV9; J gene: TRBJ1-6; D gene: -; CDR3 protein: CASSVGKVGTPLHF
V gene: TRBV5-1; J gene: TRBJ2-3; D gene: -; CDR3 protein: CASSRTTGGTDTQYF
V gene: TRBV2; J gene: TRBJ2-7; D gene: -; CDR3 protein: CASSTTRGASNEQYF
V gene: TRBV5-1; J gene: TRBJ1-1; D gene: -; CDR3 protein: CASSLTGEAEAFF
V gene: TRBV9; J gene: TRBJ2-6; D gene: -; CDR3 protein: CASREGRSSGANVLTF
V gene: TRBV7-2; J gene: TRBJ2-7; D gene: -; CDR3 protein: CASSPLLGEQYF
V gene: TRBV10-1; J gene: TRBJ2-7; D gene: -; CDR3 protein: CASSDGGTLSYEQYF
V gene: TRBV20-1; J gene: TRBJ2-5; D gene: TRBD1; CDR3 protein: CSARSRTGVLQETQYF
V gene: TRBV5-1; J gene: TRBJ2-1; D gene: -; CDR3 protein: CASSIRDSFKREYVHNEQFF
V gene: TRBV2; J gene: TRBJ2-3; D gene: -; CDR3 protein: CASSATWSQHRYAYF
V gene: TRBV29-1; J gene: TRBJ2-7; D gene: -; CDR3 protein: CSVGWGPSSYGQYF
V gene: TRBV4-1; J gene: TRBJ2-5; D gene: TRBD2; CDR3 protein: CASSQDRLAAETQYF
V gene: TRBV7-9; J gene: TRBJ1-5; D gene: -; CDR3 protein: CASSRSGGNQPQHF
V gene: TRBV30; J gene: TRBJ2-1; D gene: -; CDR3 protein: CAWSFTGGLQFF
V gene: TRBV29-1; J gene: TRBJ2-1; D gene: -; CDR3 protein: CSVEEGANEQFF
V gene: TRBV28; J gene: TRBJ1-1; D gene: -; CDR3 protein: CASSSPHWRTEAFF
V gene: TRBV20-1; J gene: TRBJ2-5; D gene: TRBD2; CDR3 protein: CSAQLAGQETQYF
V gene: TRBV9; J gene: TRBJ1-1; D gene: -; CDR3 protein: CASSVATGYIGAEAFF
V gene: TRBV7-2; J gene: TRBJ2-5; D gene: -; CDR3 protein: CASSSLLEETQYF
V gene: TRBV7-9; J gene: TRBJ2-1; D gene: TRBD2; CDR3 protein: CASSSFWDRTSGAPVEQFF
V gene: TRBV20-1; J gene: TRBJ2-7; D gene: TRBD1; CDR3 protein: CSGRQGGSYEQYF
V gene: TRBV6-2/TRBV6-3; J gene: TRBJ2-7; D gene: TRBD2; CDR3 protein: CASRRLAHEQYF
V gene: TRBV27; J gene: TRBJ2-1; D gene: -; CDR3 protein: CASTDKGNEQFF
V gene: TRBV10-3; J gene: TRBJ2-7; D gene: -; CDR3 protein: CALHLDKPTNRYEQYF
V gene: TRBV4-1; J gene: TRBJ1-4; D gene: TRBD1; CDR3 protein: CASSEGPGGEKLFF
V gene: TRBV13; J gene: TRBJ2-1; D gene: -; CDR3 protein: CASSLGSPTYEQFF
V gene: TRBV5-1; J gene: TRBJ2-1; D gene: TRBD2; CDR3 protein: CASSSRTSGSSYEQFF
V gene: TRBV7-9; J gene: TRBJ1-5; D gene: -; CDR3 protein: CASSLGPGTHNQPQHF
V gene: TRBV24-1; J gene: TRBJ2-1; D gene: -; CDR3 protein: CATSDPKALLSNEQFF
V gene: TRBV7-8; J gene: TRBJ2-4; D gene: -; CDR3 protein: CASSSGAKNIQYF
V gene: TRBV5-1; J gene: TRBJ2-5; D gene: -; CDR3 protein: CASSFGGAETQYF